This is a list of T cell receptor beta chains from one sample in a study of monozygotic twins with cystic fibrosis. The protocol was immunoSEQ multiplex PCR, while the TCRdb copy is restricted to in-frame clones and leaves out a portion. The table has tens of thousands of clones, 84% seen once. The source material was blood. Receptor source: a girl aged 2-10 years with cystic fibrosis. Each CDR3 is given with its conserved first and last residue. D genes are given only for firm matches.

d_call j_call v_call cdr3_aa
- TRBJ2-7 TRBV6-5 CASRDSGVTYEQYF
TRBD1 TRBJ2-5 TRBV11-3 CASSLTQGARGETQYF
- TRBJ2-5 TRBV5-1 CASSLGQSQETQYF
- TRBJ1-4 TRBV27 CASRQQRSNEKLFF
- TRBJ2-5 TRBV7-9 CASSSQETQYF
- TRBJ1-1 TRBV7-9 CASSTPQVPRGTEAFF
- TRBJ2-7 TRBV4-1 CASSPTLVSYEQYF
TRBD1 TRBJ1-4 TRBV5-1 CASSLGDRDFEKLFF
TRBD1 TRBJ1-2 TRBV7-8 CASSLAKDRANYGYTF
- TRBJ1-2 TRBV4-3 CASSQDRVDYGYTF
TRBD1 TRBJ1-5 TRBV30 CAWSGNRGFPYSNQPQHF
- TRBJ1-4 TRBV7-9 CASSSSGTREKLFF
- TRBJ1-5 TRBV15 CATSRDLLKQPQHF
- TRBJ1-6 TRBV23-1 CASSQSKENSPLHF
- TRBJ2-1 TRBV27 CASPCGTEYNEQFF
- TRBJ2-3 TRBV6-5 CASRLGAIGDTQYF
- TRBJ2-7 TRBV6-5 CASSPGREYYEQYF
TRBD1 TRBJ1-2 TRBV7-6 CASSLGSQGEGYTF
TRBD1 TRBJ2-7 TRBV9 CASSGRTGGAYEQYF
- TRBJ1-3 TRBV30 CAWAFRGRSGNTIYF
TRBD1 TRBJ1-1 TRBV6-5 CASYRGEDTEAFF
- TRBJ2-1 TRBV7-7 CASSLGGVGNEQFF
TRBD2 TRBJ2-7 TRBV13 CASSLGRDYSSYEQYF
- TRBJ2-1 TRBV6-5 CATVGGQEQFF